This T cell receptor (beta chain) was identified in a study of CD8 T cells in ankylosing spondylitis. Study-level results: Ankylosing spondylitis blood seemed to carry a telltale TCR beta motif made of roughly 8 highly homologous variants.

The length of the CDR3 is 16 residues. Germline CDR1 reads SGHTA; CDR2 reads FQGNSA. V shed 5 bases and J 1 base; nucleotides not matched to a gene: 8. TCRdb processed the 5' RACE reads anew with MiXCR; each CDR3 protein has one entry. This table holds about 540,000 distinct CDR3 sequences, 9.5% to 15% found once. This clonotype was seen more than once but under ten times. The antigen is not known. The chain recombines TRBV7-2 with TRBJ2-1, with TRBD1 identical over 7 bases. Material: blood, either unsorted or a sorted T cell fraction (not recorded which). The receptor was isolated from a male donor with ankylosing spondylitis. CDR3 sequence: CASSARTGQSYNEQFF. Written as DNA, the CDR3 is TGTGCCAGCAGCGCTAGGACAGGCCAGTCCTACAATGAGCAGTTCTTC.